The following is a T cell receptor beta chain sequence with its context. The source of the sample is a study of monozygotic twins with inflammatory bowel disease. Using eight separate reactions per sample, the authors generated cDNA. Amplification used two nested PCRs: around 15 cycles, then about 9 cycles, on TCRalpha/TCRbeta cDNA. One entry per CDR3 protein, without DNA, is what TCRdb gives after re-calling the 5' RACE reads. The sample data list nearly 450,000 distinct CDR3 sequences. The CDR3 totals 15 residues. The germline V gene has CDR1 MDHEN and CDR2 SYDVKM. The chain is built from TRBV28 and TRBJ1-2; no DNA is available, so the TRBD1 call from TCRdb remains unchecked. Sequencing was performed on blood. This clonotype was sampled from a human donor with ulcerative colitis or Crohn's disease, or a healthy co-twin of an affected twin (not recorded which). CDR3 sequence: CASTTGQGRTYGYTF.